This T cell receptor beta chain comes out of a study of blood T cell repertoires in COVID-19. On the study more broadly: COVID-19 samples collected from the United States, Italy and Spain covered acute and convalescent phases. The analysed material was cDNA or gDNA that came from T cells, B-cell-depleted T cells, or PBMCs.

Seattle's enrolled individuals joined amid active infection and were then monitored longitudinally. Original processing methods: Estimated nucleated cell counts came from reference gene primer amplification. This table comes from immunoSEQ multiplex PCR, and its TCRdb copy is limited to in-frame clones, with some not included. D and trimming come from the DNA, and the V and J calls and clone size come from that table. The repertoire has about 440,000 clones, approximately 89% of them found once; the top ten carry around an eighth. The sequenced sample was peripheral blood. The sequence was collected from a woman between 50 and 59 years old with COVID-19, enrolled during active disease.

This chain's CDR3 is CASSEGGALDYGYTF. The CDR3 nucleotides are TGTGCCAGCAGTGAGGGGGGGGCCCTGGACTATGGCTACACCTTC. J is TRBJ1-2 and V is TRBV6-1; possibly TRBD1 for D (6 bases). CDR3 size: 15 residues. Germline lookup yields CDR1 MNHNS and CDR2 SASEGT. Trimming took off 3 bases at V and 3 bases at J, with 14 bases between the two ends.